This T cell receptor beta chain was documented in a study of cytomegalovirus exposure and HLA in healthy donors. Findings of the study overall: Researchers had no immune exposure information except CMV serostatus available. A later analysis by the authors found several of the most significant clusters apparently linked to common viral pathogens. It was reported that the classifier diagnosed cytomegalovirus status with high specificity and sensitivity in both the original and validation cohorts.

Amplification used 60 Vbeta primers and 13 Jbeta primers. Sequenced by immunoSEQ multiplex PCR; TCRdb stores in-frame clones only, minus some. The sample contains around 110,000 clones, roughly 9.9% of which appear only once. This CDR3 spans 12 amino acids. V lost 7 bases to trimming and J lost 5 bases, with 13 bases between them. From germline, CDR1 is SGHDT and CDR2 YYEEEE. This clone was observed a handful of times. The antigen is not known. Specimen: PBMCs. This clonotype originated in a man aged 25 to 40 in good health and CMV-seronegative. The chain joins TRBV5-6 to TRBJ2-7; D unresolved. The CDR3 protein is CASEDSSHEQYF. For the CDR3, the DNA is TGTGCCAGCGAAGACTCGTCCCACGAGCAGTACTTC.